The clone carrying this T cell receptor (beta chain) was seen just once. The germline V and J ends were trimmed by 4 bases and 0 bases, with 8 bases remaining between them. The CDR3 is 14 amino acids. Looked up from germline, CDR1 is MNHEY and CDR2 is SVGEGT. This entry comes from a study of blood T cell repertoires in COVID-19. Study background: COVID-19 samples from acute and convalescent phases originated in the United States, Italy and Spain. From T cells, B-cell-depleted T cells, or PBMCs came the material, which was cDNA or gDNA.

Methods used by the authors: Amplification of reference gene primers was used by the study to estimate nucleated cell counts. Some clones are missing from TCRdb's copy, which holds only in-frame ones; the method was immunoSEQ multiplex PCR. V, J and clone size were drawn from that table, and D and trimming were deduced from the DNA. The data show about 64,000 clones, around 80% seen once. Patients at the Seattle site were enrolled during active infection and followed longitudinally. The chain recombines TRBV6-2 or TRBV6-3 with TRBJ2-3; D is unresolved. This receptor was obtained from a man aged 55 to 69 with COVID-19, enrolled during active disease. The material sequenced was peripheral blood. The CDR3 DNA reads as TGTGCCAGCAGTTTGACTCTTAGCACAGATACGCAGTATTTT. Translating it yields CASSLTLSTDTQYF.